The next 31 T cell receptor beta chains were all read from a single sample in a study of memory CD4+ T cells and cytomegalovirus serostatus. The sort gate was single viable CD3+CD4+CD8-CD45RO+ cells for memory CD4+ T cells. Produced via immunoSEQ multiplex PCR; TCRdb's table is partial and in-frame only. This table has 40,000 to 55,000 clones, approximately 82% appearing once. Sequenced input: memory CD4+ T cells from blood. Receptors were obtained from an adult in good health and CMV-seronegative.

J is TRBJ1-2 and V is TRBV6-1; a possible D gene is TRBD1 (5 bases). This CDR3 has 15 amino acids. The V gene lost 2 bases and the J gene lost 4 bases, with 14 bases spanning the gap. Germline V gene sequence: CDR1 MNHNS, CDR2 SASEGT. The CDR3 region is CASSETPSGSYGYTF. Written as DNA, the CDR3 is TGTGCCAGCAGTGAAACCCCTTCAGGGAGCTATGGCTACACCTTC.

This rearrangement joins TRBV4-2 to TRBJ2-7; TRBD2 agrees at 7 bases. This CDR3 has 15 amino acids. Germline V gene sequence: CDR1 LGHNA, CDR2 YNFKEQ. V was clipped by 4 bases and J by 1 base; unmatched bases: 7. The CDR3, as DNA: TGTGCCAGCAGCCCTGCTGGGGGGGGATCCTACGAGCAGTACTTC. As protein: CASSPAGGGSYEQYF.

The chain combines TRBV11-3 with TRBJ1-4; D not resolved. The CDR3 runs 15 residues. CDR1 and CDR2 (germline): SGHNT, YENEEA. The ends were cut back, 2 bases at V and 1 base at J, with 8 bases in the middle. CDR3 nucleotides: TGTGCCAGCAGCTTATCCGCGGGAACTAATGAAAAACTGTTTTTT. This encodes CASSLSAGTNEKLFF.

This rearrangement joins TRBV18 to TRBJ1-2; no clear D. The V and J ends lost 4 bases and 4 bases respectively, with 4 bases between them. Germline V lookup: CDR1 KGHSH, CDR2 LQKENI. This CDR3 is built from 11 residues. CDR3 sequence: CASSLSYGYTF. CDR3 in DNA: TGTGCCAGCTCACTGTCCTATGGCTACACCTTC.

This chain joins TRBV27 and TRBJ1-6, with unresolved D. V was trimmed by 2 bases and J by 10 bases, leaving 15 bases between them. Per the germline V gene, CDR1 is MNHEY and CDR2 is SMNVEV (reference sequence). This CDR3 region has 15 residues. CDR3 sequence: CASSLRAREVSPLHF. The CDR3, as DNA: TGTGCCAGCAGTTTAAGGGCGAGGGAGGTCTCACCCCTCCACTTT.

The V gene is TRBV5-4, the J gene TRBJ2-5; tentatively, D is TRBD1 (6 bases). V dropped 4 bases and J dropped 1 base, with 20 bases sitting between them. There are 17 residues in the CDR3. Germline assignment: CDR1 SGHNT and CDR2 YYREEE (reference sequence). The DNA of the CDR3 is TGTGCCAGCAGCGCGAGATTAGGGGGAAGGGGCCAAGAGACCCAGTACTTC. Its translation: CASSARLGGRGQETQYF.

The V and J genes are TRBV6-1 and TRBJ1-2, with D tentatively TRBD1 (5 bases). The ends were cut back, 0 bases at V and 7 bases at J, with 9 bases in the middle. The CDR3 is 13 residues long. CDR1 and CDR2 from the germline V gene are MNHNS and SASEGT. This chain's CDR3 is CASSEARETGYTF. As DNA, the CDR3 is TGTGCCAGCAGTGAAGCCAGGGAAACTGGCTACACCTTC.

The CDR3 region is CASSLDGAGELFF. The CDR3 DNA reads as TGTGCCAGCAGCTTAGACGGCGCCGGGGAGCTGTTTTTT. The chain recombines TRBV11-1 with TRBJ2-2; no reliable D call. V lost 1 base to trimming and J lost 6 bases, with 6 bases between them. CDR3 length: 13 amino acids. In germline, CDR1 is SGHAT, CDR2 FQDESV (reference sequence). Full variable domain (outside the CDR3, taken from reference TRBV11-1 and TRBJ2-2): EAEVAQSPRYKITEKSQAVAFWCDPISGHATLYWYRQILGQGPELLVQFQDESVVDDSQLPKDRFSAERLKGVDSTLKIQPAELGDSAMYLCASSLDGAGELFFGEGSRLTVL.

The chain uses TRBV19 and TRBJ1-5; 8 bases match TRBD1. Trimming at V came to 5 bases and at J to 2 bases, leaving 5 bases not matched to a gene. The V gene's germline CDR1 is LNHDA and CDR2 SQIVND (reference sequence). This CDR3 spans 15 amino acids. The CDR3: CASSPGQGGNQPQHF. CDR3 sequence (DNA): TGTGCCAGTAGTCCAGGACAGGGTGGCAATCAGCCCCAGCATTTT.

The V call is TRBV28, the J call TRBJ2-5; D could derive from TRBD1 or TRBD2 (6 bases each). Germline V lookup: CDR1 MDHEN, CDR2 SYDVKM. Trimming took off 11 bases at V and 0 bases at J, with 16 bases between the two ends. The CDR3 spans 14 residues. The CDR3 DNA follows: TGTGCCTCCATAGAAGGGGGGTACCAAGAGACCCAGTACTTC. This encodes CASIEGGYQETQYF.

The genes are TRBV2 and TRBJ2-5; D perhaps matches TRBD2 (5 bases). V lost 7 bases and J lost 2, with 17 bases in between. Germline CDR1 and CDR2: SNHLY and FYNNEI. The CDR3 totals 15 residues. The CDR3 here is CASTLLGGGQETQYF. CDR3 in DNA: TGTGCCAGCACGCTACTAGGAGGTGGGCAAGAGACCCAGTACTTC.

Turning to this clone: At one boundary the junction diverges from the germline segment, which might be a read error. V and J are TRBV7-9 and TRBJ2-6, with TRBD2 matching over 8 bases. Germline CDR1 and CDR2: SEHNR and FQNEAQ (reference sequence). This CDR3 spans 13 amino acids. The CDR3 coding sequence is TGTGCCAGCAGCACAGAAACGGGAGGGGGACTTTCTTTC. This gives the protein CASSTETGGGLSF.

This clone turned up a few times. DNA for the CDR3: TGCGCCAGCAGCCAAGATCGCCTCATAGCGGGGGGGCCGAATGAGCAGTTCTTC. Protein: CASSQDRLIAGGPNEQFF. The chain uses TRBV4-1 and TRBJ2-1; 11 positions match TRBD2. CDR1 MGHRA and CDR2 YSYEKL come from the germline V gene. Losses at the gene ends were 0 bases for V and 7 bases for J; bases not matched to a gene: 11. CDR3 size: 18 residues.

This chain uses TRBV30 with TRBJ1-2, with 8 bases identical to TRBD1. This CDR3 is 14 amino acids long. J was trimmed by 4 bases and V by 5 bases; bases with no gene match: 9. Germline CDR1 and CDR2: GTSNPN and SVGIG (reference sequence). The CDR3 region is CAWSRDRLAYGYTF. In DNA, the CDR3 is TGTGCCTGGTCCCGGGACAGGTTGGCCTATGGCTACACCTTC.

The chain is built from TRBV6-6 and TRBJ1-1; no clear D. CDR3 length: 13 amino acids. Between the trimmed V and J ends, which lost 2 bases and 3 bases, there was a span of 7 bases. Germline V CDR1 and CDR2: MNHNY, SVGAGI (reference sequence). CDR3: CASSYEPYTEAFF. In nucleotides, the CDR3 is TGTGCCAGCAGTTACGAGCCTTACACTGAAGCTTTCTTT.

This clone was recorded only once. This sequence joins TRBV29-1 and TRBJ1-5, with D maybe TRBD1 (5 bases). V gave up 4 bases and J gave up 2 bases, with 15 bases separating them. The germline CDR1 and CDR2 sequences are SQVTM and ANQGSEA. This CDR3 is 15 amino acids long. The CDR3 spells CSVAKGSGRNQPQHF. CDR3 coding DNA: TGCAGCGTTGCCAAGGGGTCGGGGCGCAATCAGCCCCAGCATTTT. Variable domain in full (rest from reference TRBV29-1 and TRBJ1-5): SAVISQKPSRDICQRGTSLTIQCQVDSQVTMMFWYRQQPGQSLTLIATANQGSEATYESGFVIDKFPISRPNLTFSTLTVSNMSPEDSSIYLCSVAKGSGRNQPQHFGDGTRLSIL.

This clone was counted between two and nine times. The chain has TRBV27 and TRBJ1-2; 7 bases are a match to TRBD1. The CDR3 extends over 14 amino acids. The junction had 8 bases not matched to a gene; V was cut back by 3 bases and J by 7 bases. Germline-derived CDR1 and CDR2 are MNHEY and SMNVEV (reference sequence). This chain's CDR3 is CASSFTGVVSGYTF. CDR3 DNA: TGTGCCAGCAGTTTTACAGGGGTTGTGAGTGGCTACACCTTC.

The genes are TRBV2 and TRBJ2-1; no definite D call. Germline V gene sequence: CDR1 SNHLY, CDR2 FYNNEI. V was shortened by 4 bases and J by 0 bases, with 10 bases between the two germline ends. The CDR3 consists of 15 residues. The CDR3 spells CASSVTGPSYNEQFF. In DNA, the CDR3 is TGTGCCAGCAGTGTTACGGGTCCCTCCTACAATGAGCAGTTCTTC.

This sequence joins TRBV7-2 and TRBJ2-7; TRBD1 agrees at 11 bases. The J segment lost 5 bases and the V segment lost 7 bases, leaving 4 bases of the junction unmatched. This CDR3 comprises 13 residues. Germline V gene data show CDR1 as SGHTA and CDR2 as FQGNSA. The CDR3 reads CASTWTGGDEQYF. CDR3 nucleotide sequence: TGTGCCAGCACTTGGACAGGGGGCGACGAGCAGTACTTC.

J is TRBJ2-1 and V is TRBV27; TRBD2 matches at 10 bases. V gave up 5 bases and J gave up 10 bases; unmatched junction bases: 8. The CDR3 is made up of 14 amino acids. CDR1 MNHEY and CDR2 SMNVEV come from the germline V gene (reference sequence). CDR3 nucleotides: TGTGCCAGCAGTCGTAACCTAGCGGGGGCAGAGCAGTTCTTC. Protein sequence: CASSRNLAGAEQFF.

The chain has TRBV7-9 and TRBJ1-5; no clear D. The ends were cut back, 1 base at V and 2 bases at J, with 6 bases in the middle. From germline, CDR1 is SEHNR and CDR2 FQNEAQ (reference sequence). The CDR3 totals 14 residues. CDR3 sequence: CASSLVGGNQPQHF. Here the CDR3 DNA reads TGTGCCAGCAGCTTAGTGGGTGGCAATCAGCCCCAGCATTTT.

This clone was counted between two and nine times. This sequence joins TRBV27 and TRBJ1-5; D unclear. The length of the CDR3 is 17 residues. V was shortened by 5 bases and J by 0 bases, with 17 bases between the two germline ends. Germline lookup yields CDR1 MNHEY and CDR2 SMNVEV (reference sequence). The CDR3 reads CASSAADATYSNQPQHF. The DNA of the CDR3 is TGTGCCAGCAGTGCAGCGGACGCGACCTATAGCAATCAGCCCCAGCATTTT.

This rearrangement joins TRBV30 to TRBJ2-2; D is possibly TRBD1 (6 bases). Per germline, CDR1 GTSNPN and CDR2 SVGIG (reference sequence). The CDR3 length is 15 residues. With 3 bases removed from V and 4 bases from J, the gap between germline ends came to 15 bases. DNA of the CDR3: TGTGCCTGGAGGTTAAGGGGGTCGGGCACCGGGGAGCTGTTTTTT. It translates to CAWRLRGSGTGELFF.

V and J are TRBV5-1 and TRBJ1-2; 11 positions match TRBD1. Germline V gives CDR1 SGHRS, CDR2 YFSETQ. This CDR3 spans 16 amino acids. Losses at the gene ends were 5 bases for V and 6 bases for J; bases not matched to a gene: 12. CDR3 sequence reads: CASSNDAGTGGNGYTF. As DNA, the CDR3 is TGCGCCAGCAGTAACGATGCCGGGACAGGGGGTAATGGCTACACCTTC.

The gene calls are TRBV5-4 and TRBJ1-6; TRBD1 matches at 9 bases. Losses at the gene ends were 2 bases for V and 9 bases for J; bases not matched to a gene: 15. CDR3 length: 18 amino acids. CDR1 is SGHNT, CDR2 YYREEE, per germline (reference sequence). CDR3 DNA sequence: TGTGCCAGCAGCTTACAGGGGGCGCGGTGGTCAGGGAGTTCACCCCTCCACTTT. Translating it yields CASSLQGARWSGSSPLHF.

V is TRBV18 and J is TRBJ1-4, with TRBD1 as a possible D gene (5 bases). This CDR3 is 15 amino acids long. Per germline, CDR1 KGHSH and CDR2 LQKENI. Deletions cut 4 bases from V and 7 bases from J, with 16 bases between. This CDR3 reads CASSQTQGRVEKLFF. The CDR3 bases are TGTGCCAGCTCACAGACCCAGGGACGGGTTGAAAAACTGTTTTTT.

The V call is TRBV7-3, the J call TRBJ1-2; D uncertain. V lost 3 bases and J lost 6, with 11 bases in between. This CDR3 is 13 amino acids long. The germline V gene encodes CDR1 SGHTA and CDR2 FQGTGA. For the CDR3, the DNA is TGTGCCAGCAGCTTCGGAGGGAATAATGGCTACACCTTC. Its protein is CASSFGGNNGYTF.

The DNA for the CDR3 is TGTGCCTCAAGAGACGGGGCAACTAATGAAAAACTGTTTTTT. Protein product: CASRDGATNEKLFF. This chain uses TRBV10-3 with TRBJ1-4; no clear D gene. The germline V and J ends were trimmed by 11 bases and 0 bases, with 13 bases remaining between them. The CDR3 is made up of 14 amino acids. Germline loops: CDR1 ENHRY, CDR2 SYGVKD.

This rearrangement joins TRBV2 to TRBJ1-5; TRBD1 might be the D (6 bases). Trimming stripped 6 bases from V and 5 bases from J, with 17 bases between. CDR3 length: 15 residues. Germline-derived CDR1 and CDR2 are SNHLY and FYNNEI. The CDR3 sequence is CASRANRGWYQPQHF. The CDR3 coding sequence is TGTGCCAGCAGAGCAAATAGGGGGTGGTATCAGCCCCAGCATTTT.

This clone was picked up a small number of times. V and J are TRBV5-1 and TRBJ2-1, with 7 bases lining up with TRBD1. Unmatched junction bases numbered 9, after V lost 6 bases and J lost 3 bases. The germline gives CDR1 SGHRS, CDR2 YFSETQ. This CDR3 has 15 amino acids. CDR3 sequence: CASNTEGADYNEQFF. CDR3 nucleotides: TGCGCCAGCAACACCGAGGGGGCAGACTACAATGAGCAGTTCTTC.

This clone has more than one count but fewer than ten. V gene TRBV4-2 combines with J gene TRBJ2-2, with D maybe TRBD1 (8 bases). V was clipped by 1 base and J by 6 bases, with 15 bases between them. This CDR3 spans 16 amino acids. Germline V gene sequence: CDR1 LGHNA, CDR2 YNFKEQ. CDR3 bases: TGTGCCAGCAGCCAAGGAGGACAGGGAGGGGCCGGGGAGCTGTTTTTT. Protein sequence: CASSQGGQGGAGELFF.